This TCR beta chain was captured by sequencing in a study of control samples from healthy donors and cancer patients. CDR3 length equals 19 residues. Germline values: CDR1 PRHDT, CDR2 FYEKMQ (reference sequence). Trimming cost V 6 bases and J 3 bases; bases outside gene matches: 18. Clones were read by immunoSEQ multiplex PCR, and TCRdb kept only the in-frame ones, dropping some. The data hold 160,000 or so clones, with approximately 90% observed a single time. Input material: blood. The chain recombines TRBV13 with TRBJ2-2, with 8 bases matching TRBD2. The TCR was taken from a woman aged 25 to 39 in good health. The CDR3, as DNA: TGTGCCAGCAGTTCTCGAGAGACAGCGGGAGTATTCGACACCGGGGAGCTGTTTTTT. This sequence encodes CASSSRETAGVFDTGELFF. The whole variable domain, filled in from reference TRBV13 and TRBJ2-2, reads AAGVIQSPRHLIKEKRETATLKCYPIPRHDTVYWYQQGPGQDPQFLISFYEKMQSDKGSIPDRFSAQQFSDYHSELNMSSLELGDSALYFCASSSRETAGVFDTGELFFGEGSRLTVL.